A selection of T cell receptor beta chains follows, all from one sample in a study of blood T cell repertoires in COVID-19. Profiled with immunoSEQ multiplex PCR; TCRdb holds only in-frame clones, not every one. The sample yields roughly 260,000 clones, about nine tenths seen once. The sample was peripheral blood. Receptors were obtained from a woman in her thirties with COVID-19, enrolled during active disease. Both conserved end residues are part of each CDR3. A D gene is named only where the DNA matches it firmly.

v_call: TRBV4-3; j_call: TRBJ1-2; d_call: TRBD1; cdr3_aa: CASSLRGQGLMGGYTF
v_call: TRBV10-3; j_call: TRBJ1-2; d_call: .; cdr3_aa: CAISPGTPGSYTF
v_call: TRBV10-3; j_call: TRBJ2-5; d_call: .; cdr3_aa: CAISAEETQYF
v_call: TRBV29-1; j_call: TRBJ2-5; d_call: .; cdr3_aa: CSVGGETQYF
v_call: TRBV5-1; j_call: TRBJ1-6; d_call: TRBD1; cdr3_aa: CASSLVGTEYNSPLHF
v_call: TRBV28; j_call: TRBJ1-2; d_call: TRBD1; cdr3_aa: CASKERVWGQGSGRSHGYTF
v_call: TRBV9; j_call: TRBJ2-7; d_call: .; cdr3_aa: CASSVGTATYEQYF
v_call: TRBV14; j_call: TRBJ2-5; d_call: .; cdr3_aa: CASSPQGWETQYF
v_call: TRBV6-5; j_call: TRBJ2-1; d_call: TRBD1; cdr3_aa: CASRVGQGSYNEQFF
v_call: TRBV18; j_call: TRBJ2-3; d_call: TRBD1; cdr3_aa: CASSPVQGVVTDTQYF
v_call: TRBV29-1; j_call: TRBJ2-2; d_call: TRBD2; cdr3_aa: CSVRTSGRANTGELFF
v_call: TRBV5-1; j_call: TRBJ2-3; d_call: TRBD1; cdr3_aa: CASSQGQGGTDTQYF
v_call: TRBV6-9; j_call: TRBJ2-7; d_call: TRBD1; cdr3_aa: CASTQEGATYEQYF
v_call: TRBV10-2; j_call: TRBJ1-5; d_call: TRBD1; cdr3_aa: CASRTGGQPQHF
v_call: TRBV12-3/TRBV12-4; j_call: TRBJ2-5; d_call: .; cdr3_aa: CASSPPGRETQYF
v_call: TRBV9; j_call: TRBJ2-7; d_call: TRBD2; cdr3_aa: CASSLQWEGGYEQYF
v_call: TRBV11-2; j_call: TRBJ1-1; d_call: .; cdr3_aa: CASSLIVGGGTEAFF
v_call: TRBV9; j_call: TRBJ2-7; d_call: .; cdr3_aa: CASSVSEGPTYEQYF
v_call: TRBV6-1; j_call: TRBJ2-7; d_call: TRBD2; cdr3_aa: CASSDGLDIFSYEQYF
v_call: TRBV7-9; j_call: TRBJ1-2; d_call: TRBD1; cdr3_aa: CASSLGQGAGYTF
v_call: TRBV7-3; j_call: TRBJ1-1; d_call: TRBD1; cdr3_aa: CASSGQGTEAFF
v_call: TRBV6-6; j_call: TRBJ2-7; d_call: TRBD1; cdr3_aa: CASSPFGAPGQNYYEQYF
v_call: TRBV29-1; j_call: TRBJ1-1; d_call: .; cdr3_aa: CSAGSGTEAFF
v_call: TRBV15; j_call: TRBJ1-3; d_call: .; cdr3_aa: CATSRLPQDTHGNTIYF
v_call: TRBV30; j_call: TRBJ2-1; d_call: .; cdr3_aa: CAWSDPLARLYNEQFF
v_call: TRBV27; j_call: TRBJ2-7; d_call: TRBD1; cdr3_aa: CASSRSDRATYEQYF
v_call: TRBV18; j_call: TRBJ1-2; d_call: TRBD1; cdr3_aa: CASSPDRTYGYTF
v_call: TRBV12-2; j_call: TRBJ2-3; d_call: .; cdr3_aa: CASRSCPRGGTDTQYF
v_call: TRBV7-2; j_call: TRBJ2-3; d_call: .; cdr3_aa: CASSSVADTQYF
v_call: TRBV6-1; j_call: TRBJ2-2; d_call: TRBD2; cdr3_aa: CASSEGLAANTGELFF
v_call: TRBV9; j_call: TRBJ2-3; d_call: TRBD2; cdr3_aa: CASSVSPYPSGRLRGTQYF
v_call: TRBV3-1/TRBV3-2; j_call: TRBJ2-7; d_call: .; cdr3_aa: CASSPGHWSSYEQYF
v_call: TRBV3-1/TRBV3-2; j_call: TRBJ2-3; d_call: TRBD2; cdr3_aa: CASSPGLALADTQYF
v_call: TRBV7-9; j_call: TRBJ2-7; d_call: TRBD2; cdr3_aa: CASSSYRVAGEQYF
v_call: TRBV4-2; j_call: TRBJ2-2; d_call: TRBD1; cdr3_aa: CASSRELGQGAGELFF
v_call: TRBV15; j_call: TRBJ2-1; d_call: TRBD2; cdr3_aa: CATSSAGDEFNEQFF
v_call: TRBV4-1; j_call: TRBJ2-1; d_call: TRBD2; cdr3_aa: CASSQDTGGAYNEQFF
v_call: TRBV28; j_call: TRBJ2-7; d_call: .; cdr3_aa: CASSIWDGSSYEQYF
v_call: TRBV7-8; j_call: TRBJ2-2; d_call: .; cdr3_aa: CASSYRVSRELFF
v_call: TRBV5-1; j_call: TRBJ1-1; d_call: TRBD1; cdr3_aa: CASSRQGTEAFF
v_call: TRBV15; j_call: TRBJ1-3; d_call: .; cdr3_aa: CATSRDPGNTIYF
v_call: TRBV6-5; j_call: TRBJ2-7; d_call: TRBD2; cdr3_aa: CATLTSGSFHYEQYF
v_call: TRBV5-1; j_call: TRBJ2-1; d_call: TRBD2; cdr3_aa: CASSSAGVAAYNEQFF
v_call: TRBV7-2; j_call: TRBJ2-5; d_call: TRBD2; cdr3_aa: CASSLRGGAGETQYF
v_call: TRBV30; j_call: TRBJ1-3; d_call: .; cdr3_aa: CAWSVGRGLGNTIYF
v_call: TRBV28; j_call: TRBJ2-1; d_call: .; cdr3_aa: CASSPPGLLGGEQFF